Following are 32 T cell receptor beta chains from one sample sequenced in a study of brain T cells in children with intractable seizures. The repertoire was sequenced with immunoSEQ multiplex PCR; TCRdb's copy has only in-frame clones and lacks some. The profile covers about 320,000 clones, with roughly 92% appearing a single time and 4.5% to 7% taken by the ten largest. Time point defined: blood from clinic visit 5 months post-surgery; TSC patient then seizure free. Sequencing was performed on peripheral blood, taken around 5 months after surgery. The source is a boy younger than two with tuberous sclerosis and intractable seizures.

The rearrangement joins TRBV27 to TRBJ1-2; 11 positions match TRBD1. J lost 6 bases, V lost 5 bases, and 2 bases had no gene match. CDR3 length equals 13 residues. Germline values: CDR1 MNHEY, CDR2 SMNVEV (reference sequence). This CDR3 is CASSQGQGDGYTF. The CDR3 coding sequence is TGTGCCAGCAGTCAGGGACAGGGGGATGGCTACACCTTC.

The rearrangement uses TRBV12-3 or TRBV12-4 and TRBJ1-1; weak D call: TRBD1 (5 bases). The CDR3 spans 10 residues. The V and J ends lost 8 bases and 8 bases respectively, with 9 bases between them. The CDR3 DNA sequence: TGTGCCAGCGACGGGACGGAAGCTTTCTTT. The encoded protein is CASDGTEAFF.

The chain combines TRBV7-9 with TRBJ1-1; D is unclear. The germline V gene encodes CDR1 SEHNR and CDR2 FQNEAQ (reference sequence). CDR3 length: 11 residues. V was clipped by 3 bases and J by 8 bases, with 7 bases between them. CDR3 DNA sequence: TGTGCCAGCAGCTTTGGAGGCGAAGCTTTCTTT. Amino acids: CASSFGGEAFF. The complete variable domain, with remaining parts taken from reference TRBV7-9 and TRBJ1-1, reads DTGVSQNPRHKITKRGQNVTFRCDPISEHNRLYWYRQTLGQGPEFLTYFQNEAQLEKSRLLSDRFSAERPKGSFSTLEIQRTEQGDSAMYLCASSFGGEAFFGQGTRLTVV.

The chain couples TRBV6-5 to TRBJ2-1; TRBD2 agrees at 9 bases. The CDR3 spans 13 residues. CDR1 is MNHEY, CDR2 SVGAGI, per germline. V gave up 11 bases and J gave up 2 bases; unmatched junction bases: 4. The CDR3 DNA is TGTGCCCTGAGGACTAGCGCCTACAATGAGCAGTTCTTC. Protein sequence: CALRTSAYNEQFF.

This sequence joins TRBV6-6 and TRBJ2-4, with a tentative D call TRBD2 (6 bases). V lost 10 bases and J lost 3, with 16 bases in between. Germline V gene sequence: CDR1 MNHNY, CDR2 SVGAGI (reference sequence). CDR3 size: 14 residues. The CDR3 spells CAISGGLSKNIQYF. The CDR3 DNA reads TGTGCCATCTCCGGAGGGCTGAGCAAAAACATTCAGTACTTC.

J is TRBJ1-2 and V is TRBV19; TRBD1 matches 7 bases. CDR3 length: 14 residues. Trimming cost V 4 bases and J 6 bases; bases outside gene matches: 8. CDR1 and CDR2 (germline): LNHDA, SQIVND (reference sequence). CDR3 sequence reads: CASSTAGGRNGYTF. The CDR3 nucleotides are TGTGCCAGTAGTACCGCAGGGGGAAGGAATGGCTACACCTTC.

CDR3 bases: TGCAGCGTTGTTCAGCGGGAGACGACAGATACGCAGTATTTT. Amino acid sequence: CSVVQRETTDTQYF. The genes are TRBV29-1 and TRBJ2-3; 8 positions agree with TRBD2. J was trimmed by 3 bases and V by 4 bases; bases with no gene match: 6. The CDR3 runs 14 residues. Germline assignment: CDR1 SQVTM and CDR2 ANQGSEA.

This clone was picked up a small number of times. The gene calls are TRBV7-3 and TRBJ2-1, with 8 bases identical to TRBD2. Germline CDR1 is SGHTA and CDR2 is FQGTGA. CDR3 size: 13 residues. The V gene end was trimmed by 5 bases and the J gene end by 10 bases; junction bases not matched to a gene: 7. CDR3 amino acids: CASSRERLAEQFF. The CDR3 nucleotides are TGTGCCAGCAGCCGCGAGAGACTAGCGGAGCAGTTCTTC.

V gene TRBV18 combines with J gene TRBJ2-1; possibly TRBD2 for D (6 bases). The CDR3 has 13 residues. With 6 bases removed from V and 4 bases from J, the gap between germline ends came to 10 bases. Germline CDR1 reads KGHSH; CDR2 reads LQKENI. CDR3 amino acids: CASSSGLYNEQFF. CDR3 nucleotides: TGTGCCAGCTCTTCGGGACTTTACAATGAGCAGTTCTTC.

The V call is TRBV12-3 or TRBV12-4, the J call TRBJ1-5; D gene unclear. The V end lost 5 bases, the J end lost 9 bases, and 11 bases lay between the germline ends. The CDR3 runs to 12 residues. CDR3 nucleotide sequence: TGTGCCAGCAGTCTCACGACGGGGCCCCAGCATTTT. This translates into CASSLTTGPQHF.

This chain connects TRBV28 to TRBJ1-1; 7 bases match TRBD1. This CDR3 spans 13 amino acids. With 7 bases clipped from V and 7 bases from J, the junction kept 9 bases outside the gene matches. Germline values: CDR1 MDHEN, CDR2 SYDVKM. The CDR3 bases are TGTGCCAGCAATGACAGGGAGCTGATTGAAGCTTTCTTT. Amino acids: CASNDRELIEAFF.

This rearrangement joins TRBV5-6 to TRBJ1-6; tentative D call: TRBD1 (5 bases). Germline V gives CDR1 SGHDT, CDR2 YYEEEE. This CDR3 region has 17 residues. Trimming pared 2 bases from V and 3 bases from J, leaving 15 bases between. The CDR3 sequence is CASSFGPTGDYNSPLHF. CDR3 bases: TGTGCCAGCAGCTTTGGGCCAACAGGCGACTATAATTCACCCCTCCACTTT.

V and J are TRBV7-3 and TRBJ2-1, with 8 bases aligning to TRBD2. V was pared by 4 bases and J by 5 bases, with 7 bases of the junction left unmatched. CDR1 is SGHTA and CDR2 is FQGTGA in the germline V gene. The length of the CDR3 is 15 residues. The CDR3 sequence: CASSSISGGDNEQFF. In DNA form, the CDR3 reads TGTGCCAGCAGCTCGATCAGCGGGGGAGACAATGAGCAGTTCTTC.

The chain has TRBV11-3 and TRBJ2-2; perhaps TRBD1 as D (6 bases). The germline V and J ends were trimmed by 1 base and 5 bases, with 11 bases remaining between them. The CDR3 extends over 15 amino acids. Germline V gene lookup returns CDR1 SGHNT and CDR2 YENEEA. DNA for the CDR3: TGTGCCAGCAGCTTAGGGGGGCAGCGGACCGGGGAGCTGTTTTTT. This gives the protein CASSLGGQRTGELFF.

The table lists this clone with a count of one. The chain employs TRBV6-6 and TRBJ2-3, with TRBD2 matching 10 bases. The germline gives CDR1 MNHNY, CDR2 SVGAGI (reference sequence). The CDR3 is 15 residues long. With V trimmed by 5 bases and J by 4 bases, 6 bases remained unmatched. The chain's CDR3 is CASSVAGGEADTQYF. In DNA form, the CDR3 reads TGTGCCAGCAGTGTAGCGGGGGGCGAGGCAGATACGCAGTATTTT.

The chain employs TRBV7-9 and TRBJ1-2; weak D call: TRBD1 (6 bases). Germline CDR1 and CDR2: SEHNR and FQNEAQ (reference sequence). Trimming stripped 5 bases from V and 4 bases from J, with 11 bases between. The CDR3 spans 13 residues. CDR3 loop: CASSTGTIYGYTF. Written as DNA, the CDR3 is TGTGCCAGCAGCACTGGGACAATCTATGGCTACACCTTC.

About this clone itself: This may be a read error, as it is one base from a much larger clone. The chain employs TRBV5-5 and TRBJ1-5; D not resolved. This CDR3 contains 12 residues. With 2 bases removed from V and 7 bases from J, the gap between germline ends came to 7 bases. The germline CDR1 and CDR2 sequences are SGHKS and YYEKEE (reference sequence). In DNA, the CDR3 is TGTGCCAGCAGCTTATCGGGGCAGCCCCAGCATTTT. It encodes CASSLSGQPQHF. Filled out from reference TRBV5-5 and TRBJ1-5, the complete variable domain reads DAGVTQSPTHLIKTRGQQVTLRCSPISGHKSVSWYQQVLGQGPQFIFQYYEKEERGRGNFPDRFSARQFPNYSSELNVNALLLGDSALYLCASSLSGQPQHFGDGTRLSIL.

The V call is TRBV6-5, the J call TRBJ2-1, with a weak D call TRBD2 (7 bases). Trimming stripped 4 bases from V and 7 bases from J, with 20 bases between. CDR3 size: 16 residues. Germline-derived CDR1 and CDR2 are MNHEY and SVGAGI. The CDR3 sequence is CASSSLRGGAVNEQFF. The CDR3 nucleotides read TGTGCCAGCAGTTCCCTTAGAGGGGGGGCTGTTAATGAGCAGTTCTTC.

The chain combines TRBV5-6 with TRBJ2-7; 8 bases line up with TRBD2. The CDR3 totals 15 residues. V lost 0 bases to trimming and J lost 4 bases; unmatched junction nucleotides: 6. Germline V gives CDR1 SGHDT, CDR2 YYEEEE. CDR3 bases: TGTGCCAGCAGCTTGGGGGAAGCGGGGGAGTACGAGCAGTACTTC. Residues: CASSLGEAGEYEQYF.

The chain has TRBV2 and TRBJ2-7; 10 bases are a match to TRBD2. This CDR3 has 15 residues. V shed 10 bases and J 5 bases; nucleotides not matched to a gene: 14. CDR1 is SNHLY and CDR2 is FYNNEI in the germline V gene. CDR3 sequence (DNA): TGTGCCACCACTCCATTGGCTAGCGGGAGTAACGAGCAGTACTTC. It is translated as CATTPLASGSNEQYF.

The rearrangement links TRBV29-1 to TRBJ2-4, with 8 bases identical to TRBD2. CDR1 is SQVTM and CDR2 is ANQGSEA in the germline V gene. The CDR3 has 14 amino acids. V was pared by 5 bases and J by 1 base, with 4 bases of the junction left unmatched. As DNA, the CDR3 is TGCAGCGTTACTAGCGGTGGGGCCAAAAACATTCAGTACTTC. This translates into CSVTSGGAKNIQYF.

The chain links TRBV7-9 to TRBJ1-4; D is ambiguous. Per germline, CDR1 SEHNR and CDR2 FQNEAQ (reference sequence). The CDR3 is 15 residues long. V lost 4 bases and J 0 bases, leaving 9 bases between the germline ends. The CDR3 bases are TGTGCCAGCAGCTCACCTCGACCAACTAATGAAAAACTGTTTTTT. It yields the protein CASSSPRPTNEKLFF.

CDR3 sequence: CASSYEDGYSYEQYF. CDR3 bases: TGCGCCAGCAGCTATGAGGACGGATACTCCTACGAGCAGTACTTC. V is TRBV5-1 and J is TRBJ2-7, with D unresolved. The germline V and J ends were trimmed by 3 bases and 0 bases, with 13 bases remaining between them. CDR3 length: 15 residues. Per the germline V gene, CDR1 is SGHRS and CDR2 is YFSETQ.

V and J are TRBV30 and TRBJ2-7; 7 positions match TRBD1. The CDR3 is 15 amino acids. CDR1 and CDR2 from the germline V gene are GTSNPN and SVGIG (reference sequence). The ends lost 0 bases at V and 1 base at J; junction bases unmatched: 6. DNA of the CDR3: TGTGCCTGGAGTGTTTGGGGACAGAATTCCTACGAGCAGTACTTC. Translated: CAWSVWGQNSYEQYF. Complete variable domain (other parts from reference TRBV30 and TRBJ2-7): SQTIHQWPATLVQPVGSPLSLECTVEGTSNPNLYWYRQAAGRGLQLLFYSVGIGQISSEVPQNLSASRPQDRQFILSSKKLLLSDSGFYLCAWSVWGQNSYEQYFGPGTRLTVT.

This clone was seen more than once but under ten times. The J gene is TRBJ2-7, the V gene TRBV7-8, with 11 positions matching TRBD2. The CDR3 is 14 residues long. Germline V gene lookup returns CDR1 SGHVS and CDR2 FQNEAQ. V gave up 5 bases and J gave up 2 bases; unmatched junction bases: 2. The CDR3 reads CASSGSGRAYEQYF. In DNA, the CDR3 is TGTGCCAGCAGCGGTAGCGGGAGGGCCTACGAGCAGTACTTC.

This sequence joins TRBV6-6 and TRBJ1-1, with unresolved D. Germline lookup yields CDR1 MNHNY and CDR2 SVGAGI (reference sequence). V lost 7 bases and J lost 2, with 11 bases in between. This CDR3 contains 13 residues. The CDR3: CASTTGPNTEAFF. In DNA, the CDR3 is TGTGCCAGCACCACGGGCCCCAACACTGAAGCTTTCTTT.

V gene TRBV6-1 combines with J gene TRBJ2-4; the D gene is possibly TRBD1 (6 bases). The germline V gene has CDR1 MNHNS and CDR2 SASEGT. Trimming removed 0 bases from V and 0 bases from J, with 18 bases in between. The CDR3 consists of 19 residues. DNA of the CDR3: TGTGCCAGCAGTGAAGCGGCCTATAGGGGGTTGTTAGCCAAAAACATTCAGTACTTC. Protein sequence: CASSEAAYRGLLAKNIQYF.

The chain carries TRBV6-1 and TRBJ1-5; D unclear. Looked up from germline, CDR1 is MNHNS and CDR2 is SASEGT. V lost 3 bases and J 7 bases, leaving 13 bases between the germline ends. The CDR3 runs 14 residues. The CDR3 nucleotides are TGTGCCAGCAGTGACGTTCGGGGAAGCCAGCCCCAGCATTTT. Amino acid sequence: CASSDVRGSQPQHF.

This clone has just one count. The chain has TRBV19 and TRBJ1-3; D is possibly TRBD1 (5 bases). Germline CDR1 LNHDA, CDR2 SQIVND (reference sequence). V lost 7 bases to trimming and J lost 0 bases, with 10 bases between them. The CDR3 runs to 14 residues. CDR3 nucleotide sequence: TGTGCCAGTACCCAGGGCTCCTCTGGAAACACCATATATTTT. Its translation: CASTQGSSGNTIYF.

This chain uses TRBV24-1 with TRBJ2-7; 7 bases are a match to TRBD1. V lost 5 bases to trimming and J lost 3 bases; unmatched junction nucleotides: 6. The CDR3 totals 14 residues. Germline loops: CDR1 KGHDR, CDR2 SFDVKD. This CDR3 reads CATSASRDSYEQYF. CDR3 coding DNA: TGTGCCACCAGTGCATCCCGGGACAGCTACGAGCAGTACTTC.

The chain has TRBV7-2 and TRBJ2-7, with 7 bases identical to TRBD1. J was trimmed by 4 bases and V by 5 bases; bases with no gene match: 5. The CDR3 is made up of 13 amino acids. CDR1 and CDR2 from the germline V gene are SGHTA and FQGNSA. The CDR3 sequence: CASSRQGEYEQYF. In nucleotides, the CDR3 is TGTGCCAGCAGCAGGCAGGGGGAGTACGAGCAGTACTTC.

J is TRBJ2-5 and V is TRBV5-1, with TRBD2 identical over 12 bases. V lost 4 bases, J lost 8 bases, and 6 bases stayed unmatched. Germline values: CDR1 SGHRS, CDR2 YFSETQ. The length of the CDR3 is 14 residues. The CDR3 protein is CASSPTSGSVTQYF. Written as DNA, the CDR3 is TGCGCCAGCAGCCCGACTAGCGGGAGTGTAACCCAGTACTTC.